One and the same sample provided the 2 T cell receptor beta chains below, sequenced in a study of blood T cell repertoires in COVID-19. Clones were sequenced by immunoSEQ multiplex PCR, and TCRdb holds only the in-frame ones, with some missing. Of around 160,000 clones in the sample, 65% to 85% were seen once. Specimen: peripheral blood. These receptors were taken from a man aged 60 to 75 with active or convalescent COVID-19.

This clone turned up a few times. The CDR3 sequence: CASSQGQAQHF. CDR3 sequence (DNA): TGTGCCAGTAGTCAAGGACAGGCCCAGCATTTT. The rearrangement joins TRBV19 to TRBJ1-5; 7 bases line up with TRBD1. Germline V CDR1 and CDR2: LNHDA, SQIVND (reference sequence). CDR3 size: 11 residues. V shed 5 bases and J 11 bases; nucleotides not matched to a gene: 3. The variable domain in full, completed from reference TRBV19 and TRBJ1-5, reads DGGITQSPKYLFRKEGQNVTLSCEQNLNHDAMYWYRQDPGQGLRLIYYSQIVNDFQKGDIAEGYSVSREKKESFPLTVTSAQKNPTAFYLCASSQGQAQHFGDGTRLSIL.

CDR3 in DNA: TGTGCCAGCAGTTTATTGGACAGATCCTACGAGCAGTACTTC. As protein: CASSLLDRSYEQYF. The V gene is TRBV27, the J gene TRBJ2-7; D possibly corresponds to TRBD1 (6 bases). The V gene's germline CDR1 is MNHEY and CDR2 SMNVEV (reference sequence). This CDR3 comprises 14 residues. V lost 1 base, J lost 1 base, and 8 bases lay in between.